The TCR beta chain under discussion was sequenced for a study of shared clonotypes between healthy human individuals. Genomic DNA of each subset was evenly split across several immunoSEQ plates. Libraries were prepared by immunoSEQ multiplex PCR; TCRdb keeps only in-frame clonotypes and omits some of them. The data hold roughly 2,300,000 clones, with under 95% observed a single time. V shed 3 bases, J shed 8 bases, and the junction held 8 bases outside the gene matches. Germline CDR1 is MNHNY and CDR2 is SVGAGI (reference sequence). The CDR3 sequence is 14 residues long. This sequence joins TRBV6-6 and TRBJ1-2, with TRBD1 matching over 8 bases. Sequencing was done on a sample of naive CD4+ T cells from PBMCs. Described subset: CD45RA+ positively selected. This TCR derives from a man younger than 35 in good health. Some clones in this sample may be carry-over from other donors' samples. CDR3 loop: CASSYPGQGGGYTF. The CDR3, as DNA: TGTGCCAGCAGTTATCCCGGACAGGGAGGAGGCTACACCTTC.